A selection of T cell receptor beta chains follows, all from one sample in a study of cytomegalovirus exposure and HLA in healthy donors. Method: immunoSEQ multiplex PCR; TCRdb's copy keeps in-frame clones and lacks some. The table lists some 84,000 clones, 63% of them singletons. Source material: PBMCs. All receptors come from a woman in her 40s in good health and CMV-seropositive. CDR3s include the opening cysteine and the closing phenylalanine or tryptophan. Each record gives: clone size, V gene, CDR3 length, J gene, D gene, CDR3 DNA, CDR3 protein. A D gene is named only where the DNA matches it firmly. The size entry is marked missing in some rows and otherwise reads once, few, many or a size class.

clone_size: NA; v_call: TRBV4-1; cdr3_length: 16; j_call: TRBJ2-7; d_call: TRBD2; cdr3_nt: TGCGCCAGCAGCCAAGGGCAAGGACTAGCGGGCTACGAGCAGTACTTC; cdr3_aa: CASSQGQGLAGYEQYF
clone_size: NA; v_call: TRBV5-6; cdr3_length: 14; j_call: TRBJ2-7; d_call: NA; cdr3_nt: TGTGCCAGCAGCCCTATCGGGGTAGGGTACGAGCAGTACTTC; cdr3_aa: CASSPIGVGYEQYF
clone_size: NA; v_call: TRBV28; cdr3_length: 14; j_call: TRBJ1-2; d_call: TRBD1; cdr3_nt: TGTGCCAGCAGTTTGGTCGGGACAGGGTATGGCTACACCTTC; cdr3_aa: CASSLVGTGYGYTF
clone_size: few; v_call: TRBV29-1; cdr3_length: 11; j_call: TRBJ1-2; d_call: TRBD1; cdr3_nt: TGCAGCGTTGGACAGGGGTCGGGCTACACCTTC; cdr3_aa: CSVGQGSGYTF
clone_size: NA; v_call: TRBV19; cdr3_length: 14; j_call: TRBJ2-3; d_call: NA; cdr3_nt: TGTGCCAGTCGGATTGGGCGGGACCCAGATACGCAGTATTTT; cdr3_aa: CASRIGRDPDTQYF
clone_size: NA; v_call: TRBV5-4; cdr3_length: 15; j_call: TRBJ2-3; d_call: TRBD1; cdr3_nt: TGTGCCAGCAGCCCTAGACAGGGGTCGACAGATACGCAGTATTTT; cdr3_aa: CASSPRQGSTDTQYF
clone_size: NA; v_call: TRBV7-7; cdr3_length: 14; j_call: TRBJ2-7; d_call: NA; cdr3_nt: TGTGCCAGCAGCTTAGCGCCGGGTCCCTACGAGCAGTACTTC; cdr3_aa: CASSLAPGPYEQYF
clone_size: NA; v_call: TRBV27; cdr3_length: 15; j_call: TRBJ1-1; d_call: NA; cdr3_nt: TGTGCCAGCAGACCCTCGACAGTCTTGAACACTGAAGCTTTCTTT; cdr3_aa: CASRPSTVLNTEAFF
clone_size: few; v_call: TRBV19; cdr3_length: 16; j_call: TRBJ1-2; d_call: TRBD1; cdr3_nt: TGTGCCAGTAGTAACCCGGGACAGACTCCAAACTATGGCTACACCTTC; cdr3_aa: CASSNPGQTPNYGYTF
clone_size: NA; v_call: TRBV28; cdr3_length: 17; j_call: TRBJ2-3; d_call: NA; cdr3_nt: TGTGCCAGCACCGGGACGGACGGTAGCGGAGTCACAGATACGCAGTATTTT; cdr3_aa: CASTGTDGSGVTDTQYF
clone_size: few; v_call: TRBV27; cdr3_length: 14; j_call: TRBJ1-2; d_call: NA; cdr3_nt: TGTGCCAGCAGTTTGCCCCGACAGTACTATGGCTACACCTTC; cdr3_aa: CASSLPRQYYGYTF
clone_size: NA; v_call: TRBV20-1; cdr3_length: 11; j_call: TRBJ1-1; d_call: NA; cdr3_nt: TGCAGTGTCTCAATGAGAGCTGAAGCTTTCTTT; cdr3_aa: CSVSMRAEAFF
clone_size: NA; v_call: TRBV7-2; cdr3_length: 14; j_call: TRBJ1-2; d_call: NA; cdr3_nt: TGTGCCAGCAGCTTGTCCGGGAACAATTATGGCTACACCTTC; cdr3_aa: CASSLSGNNYGYTF
clone_size: NA; v_call: TRBV9; cdr3_length: 13; j_call: TRBJ2-1; d_call: TRBD2; cdr3_nt: TGTGCCAGCAGCGCTAGCGGAAACAATGAGCAGTTCTTC; cdr3_aa: CASSASGNNEQFF
clone_size: few; v_call: TRBV19; cdr3_length: 11; j_call: TRBJ1-4; d_call: NA; cdr3_nt: TGTGCCAGTAGTAGTAGTGAAAAACTGTTTTTT; cdr3_aa: CASSSSEKLFF
clone_size: few; v_call: TRBV18; cdr3_length: 15; j_call: TRBJ1-3; d_call: NA; cdr3_nt: TGTGCCAGCTCACTAACTAAGGACTCTGGAAACACCATATATTTT; cdr3_aa: CASSLTKDSGNTIYF
clone_size: few; v_call: TRBV7-7; cdr3_length: 16; j_call: TRBJ2-5; d_call: NA; cdr3_nt: TGTGCCAGCAGCTTAGGAGGGTTGAGAGGGCGAGAGACCCAGTACTTC; cdr3_aa: CASSLGGLRGRETQYF
clone_size: NA; v_call: TRBV27; cdr3_length: 13; j_call: TRBJ1-2; d_call: TRBD1; cdr3_nt: TGTGCCAGCAGTTCGGGGGACAGGGTTGGCTACACCTTC; cdr3_aa: CASSSGDRVGYTF
clone_size: NA; v_call: TRBV19; cdr3_length: 11; j_call: TRBJ1-2; d_call: TRBD1; cdr3_nt: TGTGCCAGCCGGACAGGGGCTGGCTACACCTTC; cdr3_aa: CASRTGAGYTF
clone_size: NA; v_call: TRBV12-1; cdr3_length: 21; j_call: TRBJ2-2; d_call: NA; cdr3_nt: TGTGCCAGCAGCTTGCCCTTGATCGCTTTATCGGGAGATAGTGTCGCCGGGGAGCTGTTTTTT; cdr3_aa: CASSLPLIALSGDSVAGELFF
clone_size: NA; v_call: TRBV2; cdr3_length: 14; j_call: TRBJ1-5; d_call: TRBD1; cdr3_nt: TGTGCCAGCACGAGGGACAGTGGAGATCAGCCCCAGCATTTT; cdr3_aa: CASTRDSGDQPQHF
clone_size: NA; v_call: TRBV4-3; cdr3_length: 16; j_call: TRBJ1-5; d_call: NA; cdr3_nt: TGCGCCAGCAGCCAAGACATGTACCCGGGTAATCAGCCCCAGCATTTT; cdr3_aa: CASSQDMYPGNQPQHF
clone_size: NA; v_call: TRBV4-3; cdr3_length: 15; j_call: TRBJ2-7; d_call: NA; cdr3_nt: TGCGCCAGCAGCCCTAGCCGGGACTTGACGTACGAGCAGTACTTC; cdr3_aa: CASSPSRDLTYEQYF
clone_size: NA; v_call: TRBV30; cdr3_length: 14; j_call: TRBJ1-1; d_call: TRBD1; cdr3_nt: TGTGCCTGGAGAGAACGACAGGGAAACACTGAAGCTTTCTTT; cdr3_aa: CAWRERQGNTEAFF
clone_size: NA; v_call: TRBV19; cdr3_length: 14; j_call: TRBJ2-7; d_call: NA; cdr3_nt: TGTGCCAGTAGTATAAGGGCAGGGTCCTACGAGCAGTACTTC; cdr3_aa: CASSIRAGSYEQYF
clone_size: NA; v_call: TRBV27; cdr3_length: 16; j_call: TRBJ1-2; d_call: NA; cdr3_nt: TGTGCCAGCAGTTTCTCCCACACTCCCGCGGGCTATGGCTACACCTTC; cdr3_aa: CASSFSHTPAGYGYTF
clone_size: NA; v_call: TRBV7-9; cdr3_length: 14; j_call: TRBJ2-7; d_call: NA; cdr3_nt: TGTGCCAGCAGCTCCGGGACTGGAACCTACGAGCAGTACTTC; cdr3_aa: CASSSGTGTYEQYF
clone_size: NA; v_call: TRBV29-1; cdr3_length: 19; j_call: TRBJ2-7; d_call: TRBD2; cdr3_nt: TGCAGCGTTGAGATGGGGGGGTTCCAAGCGGGAGGGCCAAGCAACGAGCAGTACTTC; cdr3_aa: CSVEMGGFQAGGPSNEQYF
clone_size: NA; v_call: TRBV4-3; cdr3_length: 15; j_call: TRBJ2-3; d_call: TRBD2; cdr3_nt: TGCGCCAGCAGCCGCATGGGGACTAGCGGGAATACGCAGTATTTT; cdr3_aa: CASSRMGTSGNTQYF
clone_size: NA; v_call: TRBV7-9; cdr3_length: 12; j_call: TRBJ2-1; d_call: NA; cdr3_nt: TGTGCCAGCAGCGAAGGGGGTACGGAGCAGTTCTTC; cdr3_aa: CASSEGGTEQFF
clone_size: NA; v_call: TRBV1; cdr3_length: 17; j_call: TRBJ2-1; d_call: NA; cdr3_nt: TGCACCAGCAGCCAATCGCCGACTAGCGGGGTGAACAATGAGCAGTTCTTC; cdr3_aa: CTSSQSPTSGVNNEQFF
clone_size: NA; v_call: TRBV6-4; cdr3_length: 10; j_call: TRBJ1-2; d_call: NA; cdr3_nt: TGTGCCAGCAGACAATATGGCTACACCTTC; cdr3_aa: CASRQYGYTF
clone_size: NA; v_call: TRBV5-6; cdr3_length: 16; j_call: TRBJ2-7; d_call: TRBD2; cdr3_nt: TGTGCCAGCAGCCCGGAGGCTAGCGGGAGTTCCTACGAGCAGTACTTC; cdr3_aa: CASSPEASGSSYEQYF
clone_size: NA; v_call: TRBV5-5; cdr3_length: 15; j_call: TRBJ1-6; d_call: TRBD1; cdr3_nt: TGTGCCAGCAGCAAAGGGACAGGGTTTGATTCACCCCTCCACTTT; cdr3_aa: CASSKGTGFDSPLHF
clone_size: NA; v_call: TRBV7-9; cdr3_length: 14; j_call: TRBJ2-3; d_call: NA; cdr3_nt: TGTGCCAGCAGCTTAGATAGCAACACAGATACGCAGTATTTT; cdr3_aa: CASSLDSNTDTQYF
clone_size: NA; v_call: TRBV10-3; cdr3_length: 13; j_call: TRBJ2-1; d_call: NA; cdr3_nt: TGTGCCATCAGTGGGCGGGAAGGCAATGAGCAGTTCTTC; cdr3_aa: CAISGREGNEQFF
clone_size: NA; v_call: TRBV13; cdr3_length: 13; j_call: TRBJ2-1; d_call: TRBD1; cdr3_nt: TGTGCCAGCAGTTGGGACAGGGCCAATGAGCAGTTCTTC; cdr3_aa: CASSWDRANEQFF
clone_size: NA; v_call: TRBV27; cdr3_length: 12; j_call: TRBJ2-3; d_call: NA; cdr3_nt: TGTGCCAGCAGCTTAAGTTCGGGAACGCAGTATTTT; cdr3_aa: CASSLSSGTQYF
clone_size: NA; v_call: TRBV9; cdr3_length: 15; j_call: TRBJ2-7; d_call: NA; cdr3_nt: TGTGCCAGCAGCCCCGGCGGGACGGTTTCCTACGAGCAGTACTTC; cdr3_aa: CASSPGGTVSYEQYF
clone_size: few; v_call: TRBV2; cdr3_length: 14; j_call: TRBJ2-7; d_call: TRBD1; cdr3_nt: TGTGCCAGCAGTACGGACAGGGGCGGGTACGAGCAGTACTTC; cdr3_aa: CASSTDRGGYEQYF
clone_size: NA; v_call: TRBV30; cdr3_length: 14; j_call: TRBJ1-4; d_call: TRBD1; cdr3_nt: TGTGCCTGGAGTAGGACAGGGGGAAGGGAAAAACTGTTTTTT; cdr3_aa: CAWSRTGGREKLFF
clone_size: NA; v_call: TRBV11-2; cdr3_length: 15; j_call: TRBJ1-1; d_call: NA; cdr3_nt: TGTGCCAGCAGCTTAGATCCTCGGACAGACAAAGAAGCTTTCTTT; cdr3_aa: CASSLDPRTDKEAFF
clone_size: NA; v_call: TRBV18; cdr3_length: 13; j_call: TRBJ2-2; d_call: NA; cdr3_nt: TGTGCCAGCCGGGAATTCGACACCGGGGAGCTGTTTTTT; cdr3_aa: CASREFDTGELFF
clone_size: NA; v_call: TRBV9; cdr3_length: 13; j_call: TRBJ2-3; d_call: NA; cdr3_nt: TGTGCCAGCAGTAGCGGACGGGGGGATACGCAGTATTTT; cdr3_aa: CASSSGRGDTQYF
clone_size: NA; v_call: TRBV7-8; cdr3_length: 19; j_call: TRBJ2-3; d_call: TRBD2; cdr3_nt: TGTGCCAGCAGCTTAGTTGAGTCGACGGGACTAGCGGGCTTAGATACGCAGTATTTT; cdr3_aa: CASSLVESTGLAGLDTQYF
clone_size: NA; v_call: TRBV6-1; cdr3_length: 11; j_call: TRBJ2-2; d_call: NA; cdr3_nt: TGTGCCAGCACGTTCCCCGGGGAGCTGTTTTTT; cdr3_aa: CASTFPGELFF
clone_size: NA; v_call: TRBV5-6; cdr3_length: 15; j_call: TRBJ2-7; d_call: TRBD2; cdr3_nt: TGTGCCAGCAGCCCGGGGGGGGCTAGCGGATACGAGCAGTACTTC; cdr3_aa: CASSPGGASGYEQYF